The 12 T cell receptor beta chains given below trace back to one sample, sequenced in a study of beta chain features in type 1 diabetes. General study findings and limits: Shortening of TCRB CDR3s, moderate but significant, appeared in all four CD4+ subsets of Type 1 diabetes patients.

Investigators reverse transcribed all isolated RNA, so they sequenced expressed TCRB transcripts. TCRdb keeps only in-frame clones here, not all; method: immunoSEQ multiplex PCR. This sample carries approximately 280,000 clones, approximately 15% of them seen once, and the ten largest clones take around 0.015%. These receptors lack a known antigen. The material sequenced was naive CD4+ T cells from blood. Receptors originate from a man in his late teens or twenties with type 1 diabetes.

The V gene is TRBV5-1, the J gene TRBJ2-7, with TRBD2 matching over 9 bases. Germline values: CDR1 SGHRS, CDR2 YFSETQ. The V segment lost 4 bases and the J segment 2 bases; nucleotides outside the gene matches: 7. This CDR3 is 15 amino acids long. CDR3 sequence: CASSETAGGTYEQYF. CDR3 DNA: TGCGCCAGCAGCGAGACAGCGGGAGGAACCTACGAGCAGTACTTC. Full variable domain (outside the CDR3, taken from reference TRBV5-1 and TRBJ2-7): KAGVTQTPRYLIKTRGQQVTLSCSPISGHRSVSWYQQTPGQGLQFLFEYFSETQRNKGNFPGRFSGRQFSNSRSEMNVSTLELGDSALYLCASSETAGGTYEQYFGPGTRLTVT.

The chain couples TRBV30 to TRBJ1-5; maybe TRBD1 (6 bases). The CDR3 has 16 residues. V was trimmed by 6 bases and J by 1 base, leaving 19 bases between them. Germline CDR1 GTSNPN, CDR2 SVGIG (reference sequence). CDR3 loop: CACTTQGIGSNQPQHF. The CDR3 nucleotides read TGTGCCTGCACAACTCAGGGGATCGGGAGCAATCAGCCCCAGCATTTT.

The table lists this clone with a few counts. The genes are TRBV10-3 and TRBJ2-3; maybe TRBD2 (6 bases). Trimming shortened V by 8 bases and J by 3 bases, and 18 bases separated the two germline ends. The germline CDR1 and CDR2 sequences are ENHRY and SYGVKD. This CDR3 has 15 amino acids. CDR3 residues: CAIGRSTGGTDTQYF. As DNA, the CDR3 is TGTGCCATCGGAAGGTCGACCGGGGGTACAGATACGCAGTATTTT.

V is TRBV5-5 and J is TRBJ2-7; 9 bases are shared with TRBD2. The CDR3 is 13 amino acids. Per the germline V gene, CDR1 is SGHKS and CDR2 is YYEKEE (reference sequence). The V gene end was trimmed by 7 bases and the J gene end by 0 bases; junction bases not matched to a gene: 2. CDR3 in amino acids: CASAGGVSYEQYF. The CDR3 DNA sequence: TGTGCCAGCGCGGGAGGGGTCTCCTACGAGCAGTACTTC.

This chain uses TRBV10-3 with TRBJ1-6, with 8 bases fitting TRBD1. Looked up from germline, CDR1 is ENHRY and CDR2 is SYGVKD. The trim removed 4 bases at V and 7 bases at J, leaving 0 bases unmatched. The CDR3 totals 13 residues. The CDR3 reads CAISGQGNSPLHF. CDR3 DNA: TGTGCCATCAGTGGACAGGGGAATTCACCCCTCCACTTT.

The chain recombines TRBV30 with TRBJ1-3; 9 bases line up with TRBD1. V shed 4 bases and J 4 bases; nucleotides not matched to a gene: 8. From germline, CDR1 is GTSNPN and CDR2 SVGIG (reference sequence). The CDR3 contains 15 residues. CDR3: CAWNPGQGRGNTIYF. The CDR3 nucleotides are TGTGCCTGGAACCCGGGACAGGGACGAGGAAACACCATATATTTT.

In its sample, this clone was seen a few times. V is TRBV28 and J is TRBJ1-5, with D possibly TRBD1 on 5 matching bases. CDR1 and CDR2 (germline): MDHEN, SYDVKM. V shed 5 bases and J shed 3 bases, with 17 bases lying between them. The CDR3 spans 16 residues. CDR3 sequence (DNA): TGTGCCAGCAGTACCCCCCAGGGCGTGATCAATCAGCCCCAGCATTTT. Translation: CASSTPQGVINQPQHF.

The rearrangement uses TRBV19 and TRBJ2-7, with 10 bases fitting TRBD2. The CDR3 covers 15 residues. Germline lookup yields CDR1 LNHDA and CDR2 SQIVND (reference sequence). V lost 1 base, J lost 2 bases, and 2 bases stayed unmatched. CDR3 sequence (DNA): TGTGCCAGTAGTATAGGTGGGACTAGCGCCTACGAGCAGTACTTC. This encodes CASSIGGTSAYEQYF.

This rearrangement joins TRBV18 to TRBJ2-3; D is possibly TRBD1 (5 bases). The CDR3 has 12 residues. Germline assignment: CDR1 KGHSH and CDR2 LQKENI. V was shortened by 2 bases and J by 7 bases, with 7 bases between the two germline ends. The CDR3 here is CASSPRQYTQYF. The CDR3 coding sequence is TGTGCCAGCTCACCAAGACAGTATACGCAGTATTTT.

This clone occurred a few times. The genes are TRBV30 and TRBJ1-1; 9 nucleotides match TRBD1. The CDR3 covers 12 residues. Germline V gene lookup returns CDR1 GTSNPN and CDR2 SVGIG (reference sequence). V was clipped by 5 bases and J by 6 bases; unmatched bases: 4. The DNA for the CDR3 is TGTGCCTGGGGACAGGGGTTTGCTGAAGCTTTCTTT. It is translated as CAWGQGFAEAFF.

This clone has more than one count but fewer than ten. The rearrangement links TRBV30 to TRBJ2-3; D is unclear. CDR1 is GTSNPN, CDR2 SVGIG, per germline (reference sequence). Between the trimmed V and J ends, which lost 3 bases and 2 bases, there was a span of 9 bases. The CDR3 contains 13 residues. For the CDR3, the DNA is TGTGCCTGGAGAAGCCCAAACACAGATACGCAGTATTTT. It yields the protein CAWRSPNTDTQYF.

The chain has TRBV30 and TRBJ1-3; the match to TRBD1 covers 7 bases. This CDR3 has 16 residues. The junction had 9 bases not matched to a gene; V was cut back by 0 bases and J by 4 bases. CDR1 and CDR2 from the germline V gene are GTSNPN and SVGIG (reference sequence). CDR3 protein: CAWSVSGTVYGNTIYF. CDR3 DNA: TGTGCCTGGAGTGTATCGGGGACAGTTTACGGAAACACCATATATTTT. Full variable domain (missing parts from reference TRBV30 and TRBJ1-3): SQTIHQWPATLVQPVGSPLSLECTVEGTSNPNLYWYRQAAGRGLQLLFYSVGIGQISSEVPQNLSASRPQDRQFILSSKKLLLSDSGFYLCAWSVSGTVYGNTIYFGEGSWLTVV.